The next 23 T cell receptor beta chains were all read from a single sample in a study of T-cell memory formation after mild COVID-19. TCRdb processed the 5' RACE reads anew with MiXCR; each CDR3 protein has one entry. Of hundreds of thousands of distinct CDR3 sequences listed, roughly a sixth are singletons. The material sequenced was PBMCs or a T cell subset sorted from them (not recorded which). The source of these receptors is a man aged 18-30 years who had mild COVID-19 (a few samples of this study predate the infection). Cell type and time point are not known.

The J gene is TRBJ2-2, the V gene TRBV5-1; D is perhaps TRBD2 (5 bases). The CDR3 consists of 17 residues. The V end was cut by 2 bases, the J end by 2 bases, with 16 bases between. Germline values: CDR1 SGHRS, CDR2 YFSETQ. The CDR3 DNA is TGCGCCAGCAGCTTTTCTGTCGGGGAAGGCAACACCGGGGAGCTGTTTTTT. It yields the protein CASSFSVGEGNTGELFF.

This clonotype was seen a handful of times. The gene calls are TRBV7-8 and TRBJ2-2; no firm D call. This CDR3 spans 15 amino acids. CDR1 SGHVS and CDR2 FQNEAQ come from the germline V gene. Trimming took 1 base from V and 3 from J, leaving 9 bases between them. The CDR3 DNA sequence: TGTGCCAGCAGCTTAGGCGGAGTCCACACCGGGGAGCTGTTTTTT. Translation: CASSLGGVHTGELFF.

This chain joins TRBV7-2 and TRBJ2-3, with 10 bases identical to TRBD2. Trimming at V came to 0 bases and at J to 4 bases, leaving 13 bases not matched to a gene. CDR1 is SGHTA, CDR2 FQGNSA, per germline. This CDR3 spans 19 amino acids. CDR3 residues: CASSLAPLFSGGTADTQYF. In DNA, the CDR3 is TGTGCCAGCAGCTTAGCCCCCCTCTTTAGCGGGGGGACCGCAGATACGCAGTATTTT.

The chain is built from TRBV18 and TRBJ2-2; D gene uncertain. The CDR3 is 14 amino acids. Germline lookup yields CDR1 KGHSH and CDR2 LQKENI. V lost 1 base to trimming and J lost 6 bases, with 9 bases between them. CDR3 coding DNA: TGTGCCAGCTCACCACAGACACGACCCGGGGAGCTGTTTTTT. Translated, it gives CASSPQTRPGELFF.

The chain links TRBV12-3 or TRBV12-4 to TRBJ2-3, with 8 bases identical to TRBD2. Unmatched junction bases numbered 7, after V lost 5 bases and J lost 6 bases. The CDR3 has 14 residues. The CDR3: CASSNSGGHDTQYF. Here the CDR3 DNA reads TGTGCCAGCAGTAACTCGGGGGGGCACGATACGCAGTATTTT.

This clonotype was counted many times. V and J are TRBV12-3 or TRBV12-4 and TRBJ2-2, with D perhaps TRBD2 (6 bases). Deletions cut 6 bases from V and 1 base from J, with 12 bases between. CDR3 length: 15 residues. The CDR3 sequence: CASSRRGLNTGELFF. CDR3 sequence (DNA): TGTGCCAGCAGCCGTAGGGGACTGAACACCGGGGAGCTGTTTTTT.

This clonotype came up a few times. The chain uses TRBV20-1 and TRBJ2-1; TRBD2 agrees at 9 bases. The CDR3 runs to 14 residues. Germline-derived CDR1 and CDR2 are DFQATT and SNEGSKA (reference sequence). After removal of 4 bases from V and 1 base from J, the junction contained 2 bases not matched to a gene. The CDR3, as DNA: TGCAGTGCTACAAGCGGGGGGTCCTACAATGAGCAGTTCTTC. It translates to CSATSGGSYNEQFF.

The chain links TRBV6-5 to TRBJ2-2, with TRBD1 as a possible D gene (5 bases). CDR1 and CDR2 from the germline V gene are MNHEY and SVGAGI. CDR3 length equals 14 residues. Trimming stripped 0 bases from V and 6 bases from J, with 8 bases between. CDR3 in amino acids: CASSYSTAPGELFF. The CDR3 DNA sequence: TGTGCCAGCAGTTACTCGACAGCTCCCGGGGAGCTGTTTTTT.

A few counts support this clonotype. V and J are TRBV29-1 and TRBJ2-3, with TRBD2 as a possible D gene (7 bases). V was shortened by 4 bases and J by 1 base, with 12 bases between the two germline ends. CDR3 length: 14 amino acids. The V gene's germline CDR1 is SQVTM and CDR2 ANQGSEA. The CDR3 nucleotides are TGCAGCGTTGGGGGGGGCGAAGGCACAGATACGCAGTATTTT. This sequence encodes CSVGGGEGTDTQYF.

The rearrangement links TRBV12-3 or TRBV12-4 to TRBJ2-1; 7 positions match TRBD2. The CDR3 is 17 residues long. With V trimmed by 6 bases and J by 8 bases, 19 bases remained unmatched. The DNA of the CDR3 is TGTGCCAGCAGGCGGATCGCGAGCGGGAATGCTTACCATGAGCAGTTCTTC. The encoded protein is CASRRIASGNAYHEQFF.

The chain carries TRBV5-1 and TRBJ1-1, with 8 bases identical to TRBD1. The CDR3 contains 14 residues. Germline CDR1 SGHRS, CDR2 YFSETQ. V was pared by 1 base and J by 4 bases, with 3 bases of the junction left unmatched. Here the CDR3 reads CASSLPGQGTEAFF. The CDR3 bases are TGCGCCAGCAGCTTGCCAGGACAGGGCACTGAAGCTTTCTTT.

The rearrangement uses TRBV6-5 and TRBJ2-7; D gene ambiguous. Germline V gene lookup returns CDR1 MNHEY and CDR2 SVGAGI. The CDR3 has 16 amino acids. Trimming shortened V by 0 bases and J by 4 bases, and 16 bases separated the two germline ends. The CDR3 is CASSYSLAQAGYEQYF. The CDR3 DNA is TGTGCCAGCAGTTACTCCCTCGCTCAGGCTGGATACGAGCAGTACTTC.

The chain recombines TRBV11-2 with TRBJ2-3; 10 positions agree with TRBD1. There are 16 residues in the CDR3. CDR1 is SGHAT and CDR2 is FQNNGV in the germline V gene. The trim removed 8 bases at V and 4 bases at J, leaving 12 bases unmatched. The DNA for the CDR3 is TGTGCCAGCTGGAGAGAGGGACAGGGGTCCCCAGATACGCAGTATTTT. As protein: CASWREGQGSPDTQYF.

Only a few counts were recorded for this clonotype. This sequence joins TRBV5-1 and TRBJ2-6, with TRBD1 matching 7 bases. The CDR3 spans 16 residues. J was trimmed by 0 bases and V by 7 bases; bases with no gene match: 7. CDR1 and CDR2 (germline): SGHRS, YFSETQ. The CDR3 DNA is TGCGCCAGCGACAGGGACGGGACCTCTGGGGCCAACGTCCTGACTTTC. This encodes CASDRDGTSGANVLTF.

In its sample, this clonotype was seen a few times. The rearrangement uses TRBV4-3 and TRBJ1-1; possible D gene TRBD1, 5 bases. Germline loops: CDR1 LGHNA, CDR2 YSLEER. The CDR3 covers 15 residues. The V end lost 4 bases, the J end lost 3 bases, and 15 bases lay between the germline ends. CDR3 DNA sequence: TGCGCCAGCAGCCCCACACGCCGGGGCGACACTGAAGCTTTCTTT. Translated, it gives CASSPTRRGDTEAFF.

This clonotype was seen a few times. CDR3 nucleotides: TGTGCCAGCAGTGATAGCGGGGCCCAAGAGACCCAGTACTTC. Translating it yields CASSDSGAQETQYF. The chain links TRBV27 to TRBJ2-5; 8 bases are a match to TRBD2. Per the germline V gene, CDR1 is MNHEY and CDR2 is SMNVEV (reference sequence). Trimming at V came to 5 bases and at J to 1 base, leaving 3 bases not matched to a gene. There are 14 residues in the CDR3.

V and J are TRBV9 and TRBJ2-3; unclear D gene. The CDR3 sequence is 13 residues long. Trimming removed 0 bases from V and 2 bases from J, with 4 bases in between. The V gene's germline CDR1 is SGDLS and CDR2 YYNGEE. The CDR3 region is CASSVVDTDTQYF. DNA of the CDR3: TGTGCCAGCAGCGTAGTGGACACAGATACGCAGTATTTT.

This clonotype occurred many times. The gene calls are TRBV5-1 and TRBJ2-1; 7 nucleotides line up with TRBD1. This CDR3 has 16 residues. V shed 0 bases, J shed 7 bases, and the junction held 10 bases outside the gene matches. Per germline, CDR1 SGHRS and CDR2 YFSETQ. In DNA, the CDR3 is TGCGCCAGCAGCTTGGCCGAGGGACAGTTAGGGAATGAGCAGTTCTTC. Its protein is CASSLAEGQLGNEQFF.

This chain links TRBV21-1 with TRBJ1-3; TRBD1, the table's D call, lacks a check against the DNA. TRBV21-1 is marked as a pseudogene. This CDR3 region has 17 residues. The CDR3 DNA reads TGTGCCAGCAGCAAAGGAAGGAAGGGGCCCTCTGGAAACACCATATATTTT. This codes for CASSKGRKGPSGNTIYF.

This clonotype was seen a few times. This sequence joins TRBV12-3 or TRBV12-4 and TRBJ2-2; D uncertain. V lost 9 bases and J lost 6, with 5 bases in between. The CDR3 consists of 10 residues. Here the CDR3 reads CASTAGELFF. In DNA form, the CDR3 reads TGTGCCAGTACTGCCGGGGAGCTGTTTTTT.

This chain uses TRBV6-2 or TRBV6-3 with TRBJ1-4, with D maybe TRBD1 (5 bases). The CDR3 is 13 amino acids. V lost 2 bases and J lost 8, with 9 bases in between. From germline, CDR1 is MNHEY and CDR2 SVGEGT. The CDR3 nucleotides are TGTGCCAGCAGTTACGGCGGGGGAGAAAAACTGTTTTTT. It specifies CASSYGGGEKLFF.

This clonotype was detected a few times. The CDR3 loop reads CASKQGGSPLHF. The CDR3 nucleotides are TGTGCCAGCAAACAGGGTGGTTCACCCCTCCACTTT. V and J are TRBV3-1 and TRBJ1-6; D is perhaps TRBD1 (6 bases). Germline CDR1 is LGHDT and CDR2 is YNNKEL (reference sequence). The CDR3 contains 12 residues. Trimming took 7 bases from V and 9 from J, leaving 10 bases between them. The complete variable domain, with remaining parts taken from reference TRBV3-1 and TRBJ1-6, reads DTAVSQTPKYLVTQMGNDKSIKCEQNLGHDTMYWYKQDSKKFLKIMFSYNNKELIINETVPNRFSPKSPDKAHLNLHINSLELGDSAVYFCASKQGGSPLHFGNGTRLTVT.

This sequence joins TRBV6-4 and TRBJ2-3; unclear D gene. The CDR3 length is 15 residues. Germline CDR1 MRHNA, CDR2 SNTAGT. V lost 4 bases, J lost 0 bases, and 11 bases lay in between. DNA for the CDR3: TGTGCCAGCAGTGCCGCACCGGCTAGCACAGATACGCAGTATTTT. Protein product: CASSAAPASTDTQYF.